These 30 T cell receptor beta chains were sequenced from one sample in a study of blood T cell repertoires in COVID-19. Data came from immunoSEQ multiplex PCR; TCRdb stores just in-frame clones and leaves some out. The sample lists 170,000 or so clones, around 80% occurring once. The specimen sequenced was peripheral blood. Source of these receptors: an older man with active or convalescent COVID-19.

The CDR3 nucleotides are TGTGCCTGGAGCAAGGGGACTTCCTACGAGCAGTACTTC. Its protein product is CAWSKGTSYEQYF. This sequence joins TRBV30 and TRBJ2-7; tentatively, D is TRBD2 (6 bases). The CDR3 totals 13 residues. Germline V gene sequence: CDR1 GTSNPN, CDR2 SVGIG (reference sequence). V was shortened by 3 bases and J by 1 base, with 10 bases between the two germline ends.

The genes are TRBV3-1 (or the pseudogene TRBV3-2) and TRBJ2-2; 8 bases align to TRBD2. Looked up from germline, CDR1 is LGHDT and CDR2 is YNNKEL (reference sequence). The CDR3 extends over 15 amino acids. The V segment lost 4 bases and the J segment 4 bases; nucleotides outside the gene matches: 5. In DNA, the CDR3 is TGTGCCAGCAGCCGCGGGGCGGGGGGCACCGGGGAGCTGTTTTTT. Its translation: CASSRGAGGTGELFF.

This chain connects TRBV2 to TRBJ2-3, with D unclear. Germline CDR1 and CDR2: SNHLY and FYNNEI. The CDR3 sequence is 11 residues long. V lost 5 bases to trimming and J lost 3 bases, with 3 bases between them. CDR3 in amino acids: CASSRTDTQYF. CDR3 sequence (DNA): TGTGCCAGCAGTCGGACAGATACGCAGTATTTT.

Only a few counts were recorded for this clone. This rearrangement joins TRBV7-2 to TRBJ2-3; TRBD2 matches 10 bases. The CDR3 consists of 16 residues. Germline V CDR1 and CDR2: SGHTA, FQGNSA. V shed 8 bases and J 4 bases; nucleotides not matched to a gene: 12. The CDR3 sequence: CASGSHSGRSADTQYF. CDR3 DNA sequence: TGTGCCAGCGGCTCACATAGCGGGAGGTCCGCAGATACGCAGTATTTT.

V usage is TRBV5-7 and J usage is TRBJ1-4; 9 nucleotides line up with TRBD1. TRBV5-7 is flagged as an ORF with uncertain function. CDR3 length equals 14 residues. The trim removed 2 bases at V and 8 bases at J, leaving 4 bases unmatched. The CDR3 DNA reads as TGTGCCAGCAGCTTCATGGGACAGGGAGAAAAACTGTTTTTT. It yields the protein CASSFMGQGEKLFF.

The chain carries TRBV11-2 and TRBJ1-2; D not resolved. V was cut by 1 base and J by 6 bases, with 15 bases left in between. The CDR3 is 15 residues long. In germline, CDR1 is SGHAT, CDR2 FQNNGV. This CDR3 is CASSLGVDSIDGYTF. CDR3 bases: TGTGCCAGCAGCTTAGGAGTAGACTCAATCGATGGCTACACCTTC.

The genes are TRBV11-2 and TRBJ2-3, with 9 bases fitting TRBD1. Germline V gene data show CDR1 as SGHAT and CDR2 as FQNNGV. Unmatched junction bases numbered 13, after V lost 5 bases and J lost 4 bases. This CDR3 contains 17 residues. The CDR3 nucleotides are TGTGCCAGCAGCCGCGGAATTGACAGGGGGACGGCAGATACGCAGTATTTT. Translating it yields CASSRGIDRGTADTQYF.

The chain links TRBV12-5 to TRBJ2-1, with a possible D match to TRBD2 (5 bases). Trimming pared 1 base from V and 2 bases from J, leaving 9 bases between. Germline V gene lookup returns CDR1 LGHNT and CDR2 FRNRAP. This CDR3 spans 15 amino acids. The CDR3 loop is CASGLEDLTYNEQFF. The DNA of the CDR3 is TGTGCTAGTGGTTTGGAGGACTTAACCTACAATGAGCAGTTCTTC.

V is TRBV30 and J is TRBJ1-4; 8 positions match TRBD1. From germline, CDR1 is GTSNPN and CDR2 SVGIG (reference sequence). The CDR3 extends over 13 amino acids. V was pared by 0 bases and J by 13 bases, with 7 bases of the junction left unmatched. The CDR3 spells CAWSVTQGTGLFF. CDR3 sequence (DNA): TGTGCCTGGAGTGTTACCCAGGGGACAGGACTGTTTTTT.

This sequence joins TRBV29-1 and TRBJ2-3; 10 nucleotides align to TRBD2. The CDR3 is 16 amino acids. Germline assignment: CDR1 SQVTM and CDR2 ANQGSEA. The ends lost 3 bases at V and 2 bases at J; junction bases unmatched: 8. This CDR3 reads CSVDGSSGGVTDTQYF. As DNA, the CDR3 is TGCAGCGTTGACGGGTCTAGCGGGGGAGTCACAGATACGCAGTATTTT.

The genes are TRBV30 and TRBJ2-6; D possibly corresponds to TRBD1 (6 bases). V gave up 0 bases and J gave up 2 bases, with 20 bases separating them. Germline CDR1 reads GTSNPN; CDR2 reads SVGIG (reference sequence). This CDR3 has 19 residues. This CDR3 reads CAWSVHLGGEGPGANVLTF. The CDR3 DNA follows: TGTGCCTGGAGTGTTCATCTTGGGGGCGAAGGACCTGGGGCCAACGTCCTGACTTTC.

The V and J genes are TRBV5-4 and TRBJ2-7; 8 positions match TRBD2. The CDR3 has 17 amino acids. With 4 bases clipped from V and 1 base from J, the junction kept 13 bases outside the gene matches. Germline V gene data show CDR1 as SGHNT and CDR2 as YYREEE (reference sequence). CDR3 DNA sequence: TGTGCCAGCAGCCCGGGCGGGGGGACAAGGAGATCCTACGAGCAGTACTTC. Translated: CASSPGGGTRRSYEQYF.

This sequence joins TRBV7-9 and TRBJ1-4, with D unresolved. The length of the CDR3 is 13 residues. Between the trimmed V and J ends, which lost 3 bases and 11 bases, there was a span of 13 bases. Germline lookup yields CDR1 SEHNR and CDR2 FQNEAQ (reference sequence). The CDR3 DNA follows: TGTGCCAGCAGCTTCGGACGGACTGGTAAACTGTTTTTT. Amino acids: CASSFGRTGKLFF.

This chain connects TRBV4-2 to TRBJ2-1; a weak D match, TRBD2 (5 bases). Germline V gives CDR1 LGHNA, CDR2 YNFKEQ. Trimming pared 1 base from V and 0 bases from J, leaving 16 bases between. The CDR3 loop spans 18 amino acids. The chain's CDR3 is CASSQVLSTGSSYNEQFF. CDR3 DNA sequence: TGTGCCAGCAGCCAAGTTCTGTCTACGGGGAGCTCCTACAATGAGCAGTTCTTC.

The chain recombines TRBV18 with TRBJ2-1; the match to TRBD2 covers 8 bases. The CDR3 sequence is 18 residues long. Germline CDR1 KGHSH, CDR2 LQKENI. V trimming: 2 bases; J trimming: 7 bases; junction bases outside the gene matches: 16. The CDR3 DNA reads as TGTGCCAGCTCACCATTCTCGCGGGGGGTTGGTGGGTCGAATGAGCAGTTCTTC. This gives the protein CASSPFSRGVGGSNEQFF.

The chain joins TRBV30 to TRBJ1-6; D is undetermined. Trimming took off 4 bases at V and 10 bases at J, with 14 bases between the two ends. The CDR3 runs 13 residues. In germline, CDR1 is GTSNPN, CDR2 SVGIG (reference sequence). The chain's CDR3 is CAWNSINESPLHF. CDR3 DNA sequence: TGTGCCTGGAATTCTATAAACGAGTCACCCCTCCACTTT. The full variable domain, with the rest looked up from reference TRBV30 and TRBJ1-6, is SQTIHQWPATLVQPVGSPLSLECTVEGTSNPNLYWYRQAAGRGLQLLFYSVGIGQISSEVPQNLSASRPQDRQFILSSKKLLLSDSGFYLCAWNSINESPLHFGNGTRLTVT.

The chain employs TRBV9 and TRBJ1-1; D perhaps matches TRBD1 (5 bases). The CDR3 consists of 12 residues. Trimming cost V 3 bases and J 3 bases, with 6 bases left between them. From germline, CDR1 is SGDLS and CDR2 YYNGEE. CDR3 nucleotide sequence: TGTGCCAGCAGCGAACAGGACACTGAAGCTTTCTTT. It encodes CASSEQDTEAFF.

The V gene is TRBV30, the J gene TRBJ1-1; TRBD1 matches 9 bases. Germline CDR1 is GTSNPN and CDR2 is SVGIG (reference sequence). The CDR3 totals 14 residues. V lost 4 bases, J lost 7 bases, and 10 bases stayed unmatched. The CDR3 loop reads CAWIPGTGRGEAFF. The CDR3 DNA sequence: TGTGCCTGGATCCCCGGGACAGGGAGAGGTGAAGCTTTCTTT.

This chain joins TRBV11-2 and TRBJ2-2, with D possibly TRBD1 on 6 matching bases. V was trimmed by 0 bases and J by 5 bases, leaving 13 bases between them. This CDR3 comprises 16 residues. Germline CDR1 is SGHAT and CDR2 is FQNNGV. The CDR3 loop is CASSLDPWGRTGELFF. In DNA, the CDR3 is TGTGCCAGCAGCTTAGATCCTTGGGGGCGAACCGGGGAGCTGTTTTTT. Using reference TRBV11-2 and TRBJ2-2 for the parts outside the CDR3, the full variable domain is EAGVAQSPRYKIIEKRQSVAFWCNPISGHATLYWYQQILGQGPKLLIQFQNNGVVDDSQLPKDRFSAERLKGVDSTLKIQPAKLEDSAVYLCASSLDPWGRTGELFFGEGSRLTVL.

In its sample, this clone was seen once. V is TRBV12-3 or TRBV12-4 and J is TRBJ2-1; 7 bases agree with TRBD1. CDR3 length equals 13 residues. V lost 8 bases to trimming and J lost 4 bases; unmatched junction nucleotides: 5. CDR3 bases: TGTGCCAGCCGGGACAGCCCTTACAATGAGCAGTTCTTC. Its protein product is CASRDSPYNEQFF.

This sequence joins TRBV11-2 and TRBJ1-1, with 8 bases matching TRBD1. J lost 0 bases, V lost 1 base, and 1 base had no gene match. The CDR3 spans 15 residues. The V gene's germline CDR1 is SGHAT and CDR2 FQNNGV. As DNA, the CDR3 is TGTGCCAGCAGCTTAGTGGGACAGGTGAACACTGAAGCTTTCTTT. Its protein is CASSLVGQVNTEAFF. The complete variable domain, with remaining parts taken from reference TRBV11-2 and TRBJ1-1, reads EAGVAQSPRYKIIEKRQSVAFWCNPISGHATLYWYQQILGQGPKLLIQFQNNGVVDDSQLPKDRFSAERLKGVDSTLKIQPAKLEDSAVYLCASSLVGQVNTEAFFGQGTRLTVV.

The chain has TRBV4-1 and TRBJ2-1, with a possible D match to TRBD2 (6 bases). Trimming shortened V by 4 bases and J by 4 bases, and 23 bases separated the two germline ends. CDR1 is MGHRA and CDR2 is YSYEKL in the germline V gene. The CDR3 consists of 18 residues. The CDR3 DNA reads as TGCGCCAGCAGCCTCCTACAGTGGTCGGGGGTTACGTACAATGAGCAGTTCTTC. Translation gives CASSLLQWSGVTYNEQFF.

V gene TRBV18 combines with J gene TRBJ2-1, with 7 nucleotides matching TRBD1. CDR3 size: 14 residues. Losses at the gene ends were 4 bases for V and 4 bases for J; bases not matched to a gene: 4. Germline CDR1 and CDR2: KGHSH and LQKENI. This CDR3 is CASSRDSQYNEQFF. CDR3 nucleotide sequence: TGTGCCAGCTCACGGGACAGCCAATACAATGAGCAGTTCTTC.

V is TRBV5-1 and J is TRBJ1-6, with 8 positions matching TRBD1. V lost 3 bases to trimming and J lost 5 bases; unmatched junction nucleotides: 4. Germline V gene sequence: CDR1 SGHRS, CDR2 YFSETQ. This CDR3 contains 15 residues. CDR3 loop: CASSYSGGNNSPLHF. CDR3 nucleotide sequence: TGCGCCAGCAGCTACTCAGGGGGCAATAATTCACCCCTCCACTTT.

This clone showed up just once. The chain links TRBV7-9 to TRBJ1-5; unclear D gene. Germline V gene lookup returns CDR1 SEHNR and CDR2 FQNEAQ (reference sequence). Trimming pared 4 bases from V and 12 bases from J, leaving 13 bases between. The CDR3 has 12 residues. In DNA, the CDR3 is TGTGCCAGCAGCTCCTCCTCCGAGCTCCAGCATTTT. It encodes CASSSSSELQHF.

V usage is TRBV9 and J usage is TRBJ2-7; 8 bases fit TRBD1. The CDR3 length is 15 residues. V lost 4 bases, J lost 13 bases, and 19 bases stayed unmatched. Germline values: CDR1 SGDLS, CDR2 YYNGEE. The CDR3 DNA sequence: TGTGCCAGCAGCCCCAGTCCCGGGACAGGCTTTCCCCTCTACTTC. This translates into CASSPSPGTGFPLYF.

Note on this clone: The sample contains more than one DNA sequence encoding this CDR3. The CDR3 DNA reads TGCGCCAGCAGCCTGACTAGCGGGTCCTACAATGAGCAGTTCTTC. It specifies CASSLTSGSYNEQFF. The chain is built from TRBV5-1 and TRBJ2-1, with 10 bases lining up with TRBD2. The CDR3 spans 15 residues. Germline V gene data show CDR1 as SGHRS and CDR2 as YFSETQ. V shed 4 bases and J 1 base; nucleotides not matched to a gene: 2.

Regarding this clone: This sample includes further DNA sequences coding for the same CDR3. V gene TRBV14 combines with J gene TRBJ2-3; TRBD2 matches at 10 bases. The V gene's germline CDR1 is SGHDN and CDR2 FVKESK. V lost 0 bases, J lost 5 bases, and 5 bases stayed unmatched. This CDR3 spans 16 amino acids. The chain's CDR3 is CASSQESGGAIDTQYF. The DNA for the CDR3 is TGTGCCAGCAGCCAAGAAAGCGGGGGGGCCATAGATACGCAGTATTTT.

The chain recombines TRBV29-1 with TRBJ2-1; 11 nucleotides match TRBD2. The CDR3 loop spans 14 amino acids. Looked up from germline, CDR1 is SQVTM and CDR2 is ANQGSEA. V shed 4 bases and J 4 bases; nucleotides not matched to a gene: 3. CDR3 bases: TGCAGCGTTGGAACTAGCGGGGGATACAATGAGCAGTTCTTC. It is translated as CSVGTSGGYNEQFF.

This rearrangement joins TRBV6-6 to TRBJ2-1; TRBD2 matches at 10 bases. After removal of 6 bases from V and 8 bases from J, the junction contained 10 bases not matched to a gene. This CDR3 region has 15 residues. Germline assignment: CDR1 MNHNY and CDR2 SVGAGI (reference sequence). The CDR3 DNA reads as TGTGCCAGCAGCCATGCTAGCGGGAGACTCGATGAGCAGTTCTTC. As protein: CASSHASGRLDEQFF.